Shown below are 30 T cell receptor beta chains from a single sample sequenced in a study of blood T cell repertoires in COVID-19. The data were produced by immunoSEQ multiplex PCR, yet TCRdb's version contains in-frame clones alone and is incomplete. The sample yields around 21,000 clones, more than 65% seen once. Sequenced input: peripheral blood. The receptors were gathered from a man older than 75 with acute or convalescent COVID-19.

The gene calls are TRBV7-9 and TRBJ1-3, with a possible D match to TRBD1 (5 bases). The germline V and J ends were trimmed by 1 base and 1 base, with 11 bases remaining between them. Germline-derived CDR1 and CDR2 are SEHNR and FQNEAQ (reference sequence). The CDR3 loop spans 16 amino acids. For the CDR3, the DNA is TGTGCCAGCAGCTTAGATCAGGGTTTATCTGGAAACACCATATATTTT. Translation gives CASSLDQGLSGNTIYF. The variable domain in full, completed from reference TRBV7-9 and TRBJ1-3, reads DTGVSQNPRHKITKRGQNVTFRCDPISEHNRLYWYRQTLGQGPEFLTYFQNEAQLEKSRLLSDRFSAERPKGSFSTLEIQRTEQGDSAMYLCASSLDQGLSGNTIYFGEGSWLTVV.

V usage is TRBV11-2 and J usage is TRBJ1-2, with 8 bases fitting TRBD1. J gave up 8 bases and V 2 bases, and 4 bases lay outside the gene matches. Germline CDR1 reads SGHAT; CDR2 reads FQNNGV. This CDR3 has 13 amino acids. CDR3 sequence (DNA): TGTGCCAGCAGCTTAACCCGACAGGGGGGCTACACCTTC. This gives the protein CASSLTRQGGYTF.

This chain links TRBV7-8 with TRBJ2-2, with TRBD2 matching 11 bases. This CDR3 has 17 amino acids. Germline V gene sequence: CDR1 SGHVS, CDR2 FQNEAQ. V shed 7 bases and J 8 bases; nucleotides not matched to a gene: 15. The CDR3 DNA follows: TGTGCCAGCAACCCACTTAGCGGGAGGGCCATTGGGGGGGAGCTGTTTTTT. Protein product: CASNPLSGRAIGGELFF.

The chain links TRBV6-1 to TRBJ2-7; no clear D. CDR3 length: 16 amino acids. Germline values: CDR1 MNHNS, CDR2 SASEGT. V shed 2 bases and J shed 0 bases, with 14 bases lying between them. The CDR3 spells CASSERSVLSSYEQYV. CDR3 bases: TGTGCCAGCAGTGAACGTTCGGTGTTGAGCTCCTACGAGCAGTACGTC.

The chain's CDR3 is CASSQLETGGNTEAFF. The CDR3 nucleotides read TGCGCCAGCAGCCAACTGGAGACAGGGGGGAACACTGAAGCTTTCTTT. V and J are TRBV4-3 and TRBJ1-1, with TRBD1 matching over 9 bases. The CDR3 has 16 amino acids. J lost 1 base, V lost 2 bases, and 5 bases had no gene match. CDR1 and CDR2 (germline): LGHNA, YSLEER.

This clone was counted only a few times. This sequence joins TRBV19 and TRBJ2-2, with D possibly being TRBD1 (5 bases). CDR3 size: 16 residues. In germline, CDR1 is LNHDA, CDR2 SQIVND (reference sequence). The V end was cut by 6 bases, the J end by 1 base, with 15 bases between. This CDR3 is CASRFGAGGNTGELFF. The DNA for the CDR3 is TGTGCCAGTAGGTTTGGGGCCGGTGGGAACACCGGGGAGCTGTTTTTT. The full variable domain, in which reference TRBV19 and TRBJ2-2 provide the parts outside the CDR3, is DGGITQSPKYLFRKEGQNVTLSCEQNLNHDAMYWYRQDPGQGLRLIYYSQIVNDFQKGDIAEGYSVSREKKESFPLTVTSAQKNPTAFYLCASRFGAGGNTGELFFGEGSRLTVL.

This chain links TRBV19 with TRBJ1-3; 11 bases are shared with TRBD1. Unmatched junction bases numbered 11, after V lost 3 bases and J lost 4 bases. From germline, CDR1 is LNHDA and CDR2 SQIVND (reference sequence). The CDR3 runs 18 residues. The CDR3 here is CASSIRAGTGGFGNTIYF. CDR3 in DNA: TGTGCCAGTAGTATTCGAGCCGGGACAGGGGGATTCGGAAACACCATATATTTT.

This clone has a handful of counts. The V and J genes are TRBV27 and TRBJ2-3; the match to TRBD2 covers 7 bases. The CDR3 extends over 14 amino acids. Germline CDR1 and CDR2: MNHEY and SMNVEV (reference sequence). The J segment lost 1 base and the V segment lost 4 bases, leaving 2 bases of the junction unmatched. The chain's CDR3 is CASSYAGGTDTQYF. The CDR3 DNA reads as TGTGCCAGCAGTTATGCGGGAGGCACAGATACGCAGTATTTT.

This clone was counted between two and nine times. The V call is TRBV11-2, the J call TRBJ1-5; tentatively, D is TRBD1 (5 bases). Germline V gene sequence: CDR1 SGHAT, CDR2 FQNNGV. The CDR3 is 15 amino acids. Trimming shortened V by 5 bases and J by 3 bases, and 14 bases separated the two germline ends. CDR3: CASSPTGGDNQPQHF. The CDR3 coding sequence is TGTGCCAGCAGCCCCACCGGAGGGGACAATCAGCCCCAGCATTTT.

This chain uses TRBV3-1 (or the pseudogene TRBV3-2) with TRBJ2-3, with TRBD2 matching 10 bases. V dropped 2 bases and J dropped 3; count of bases not matched to a gene: 14. This CDR3 spans 19 amino acids. Looked up from germline, CDR1 is LGHDT and CDR2 is YNNKEL (reference sequence). Here the CDR3 DNA reads TGTGCCAGCAGCCAATTCTCACGGACTAGCGGACTACCTACAGATACGCAGTATTTT. Amino acids: CASSQFSRTSGLPTDTQYF.

The chain recombines TRBV11-2 with TRBJ1-5, with D maybe TRBD1 (6 bases). Germline loops: CDR1 SGHAT, CDR2 FQNNGV. Trimming removed 5 bases at V and 2 bases at J, with 16 bases between. The CDR3 is made up of 16 amino acids. The CDR3 DNA reads TGTGCCAGCAGCATGGTTACAGGGTACGGCAATCAGCCCCAGCATTTT. This encodes CASSMVTGYGNQPQHF.

V gene TRBV11-1 combines with J gene TRBJ2-7; 10 bases fit TRBD2. Looked up from germline, CDR1 is SGHAT and CDR2 is FQDESV (reference sequence). This CDR3 is built from 16 residues. The J segment lost 4 bases and the V segment lost 4 bases, leaving 10 bases of the junction unmatched. CDR3 sequence reads: CASSSTSGMARYEQYF. In DNA, the CDR3 is TGTGCCAGCAGCTCAACTAGCGGGATGGCTAGGTACGAGCAGTACTTC.

The chain is built from TRBV28 and TRBJ2-1, with 9 bases identical to TRBD1. V gave up 5 bases and J gave up 3 bases; unmatched junction bases: 2. This CDR3 contains 14 residues. Looked up from germline, CDR1 is MDHEN and CDR2 is SYDVKM. As DNA, the CDR3 is TGTGCCAGCAGTAACAGGGGGCTCTACAATGAGCAGTTCTTC. Translation gives CASSNRGLYNEQFF.

This clone was counted a single time. This sequence joins TRBV28 and TRBJ1-2; D unclear. Germline V gene lookup returns CDR1 MDHEN and CDR2 SYDVKM. The CDR3 loop spans 12 amino acids. V was trimmed by 5 bases and J by 4 bases, leaving 8 bases between them. Written as DNA, the CDR3 is TGTGCCAGCAGTCCCGCGGGCTATGGCTACACCTTC. It translates to CASSPAGYGYTF.

V and J are TRBV18 and TRBJ2-5; D uncertain. Germline loops: CDR1 KGHSH, CDR2 LQKENI. The CDR3 loop spans 13 amino acids. V was clipped by 6 bases and J by 5 bases, with 13 bases between them. The CDR3, as DNA: TGTGCCAGCTCCGTTGGAGTAATGGAGACCCAGTACTTC. As protein: CASSVGVMETQYF.

The chain combines TRBV7-6 with TRBJ2-1; D perhaps matches TRBD2 (6 bases). The length of the CDR3 is 16 residues. Between the trimmed V and J ends, which lost 5 bases and 4 bases, there was a span of 18 bases. CDR1 is SGHVS, CDR2 FNYEAQ, per germline. CDR3 in DNA: TGTGCCAGCAGCCCAGGGCGGGGTGTGGAGTACAATGAGCAGTTCTTC. Translation gives CASSPGRGVEYNEQFF.

The V call is TRBV28, the J call TRBJ1-2; tentative D call: TRBD1 (5 bases). CDR1 is MDHEN, CDR2 SYDVKM, per germline. The CDR3 sequence is 15 residues long. V dropped 2 bases and J dropped 2 bases, with 12 bases sitting between them. Here the CDR3 reads CASSLGAGWNYGYTF. CDR3 nucleotide sequence: TGTGCCAGCAGTTTAGGAGCAGGGTGGAACTATGGCTACACCTTC.

This clone ranks as medium-sized. The chain uses TRBV7-6 and TRBJ2-1, with 12 positions matching TRBD2. The J segment lost 7 bases and the V segment lost 2 bases, leaving 6 bases of the junction unmatched. The germline gives CDR1 SGHVS, CDR2 FNYEAQ. This CDR3 comprises 16 residues. This CDR3 is CASSLTSGRPGNEQFF. CDR3 nucleotide sequence: TGTGCCAGCAGCTTAACTAGCGGGAGGCCGGGGAATGAGCAGTTCTTC.

The CDR3 coding sequence is TGTGCCAGCAGCTTAGGGAGGGCGAGCGGGAGCTCCTACAATGAGCAGTTCTTC. Protein product: CASSLGRASGSSYNEQFF. The chain combines TRBV7-3 with TRBJ2-1; TRBD2 aligns across 8 bases. The ends lost 2 bases at V and 0 bases at J; junction bases unmatched: 9. The CDR3 totals 18 residues. Germline V gene data show CDR1 as SGHTA and CDR2 as FQGTGA.

The CDR3 DNA is TGTGCCAGCAGTTTATCTCGGGGTAGCAATCAGCCCCAGCATTTT. Protein sequence: CASSLSRGSNQPQHF. The genes are TRBV27 and TRBJ1-5; no firm D call. The CDR3 totals 15 residues. Trimming removed 0 bases at V and 0 bases at J, with 6 bases between. Germline V CDR1 and CDR2: MNHEY, SMNVEV (reference sequence).

The V gene is TRBV5-1, the J gene TRBJ1-2, with no clear D. This CDR3 comprises 15 residues. Germline V gives CDR1 SGHRS, CDR2 YFSETQ. The V end lost 4 bases, the J end lost 0 bases, and 13 bases lay between the germline ends. DNA of the CDR3: TGCGCCAGCAGCAGGGAGGTAAACGCTAACTATGGCTACACCTTC. As protein: CASSREVNANYGYTF.

The table lists this clone with many counts. The V and J genes are TRBV7-9 and TRBJ2-7; TRBD1 matches 8 bases. With V trimmed by 1 base and J by 5 bases, 4 bases remained unmatched. CDR3 size: 14 residues. Germline lookup yields CDR1 SEHNR and CDR2 FQNEAQ (reference sequence). The CDR3, as DNA: TGTGCCAGCAGCTTAGGTCCAGGGGGCAACGAGCAGTACTTC. Residues: CASSLGPGGNEQYF.

J is TRBJ1-2 and V is TRBV5-4; D unresolved. Germline CDR1 and CDR2: SGHNT and YYREEE (reference sequence). Deletions cut 4 bases from V and 3 bases from J, with 13 bases between. The CDR3 covers 14 residues. The CDR3 DNA reads TGTGCCAGCAGCCGCGAGCCCACCCACTATGGCTACACCTTC. Amino acid sequence: CASSREPTHYGYTF.

The table lists this clone with a few counts. The chain combines TRBV30 with TRBJ1-5, with D perhaps TRBD1 (5 bases). V was clipped by 7 bases and J by 5 bases, with 15 bases between them. Germline V gene lookup returns CDR1 GTSNPN and CDR2 SVGIG (reference sequence). This CDR3 has 13 residues. CDR3 amino acids: CAYETASDQPQHF. In DNA, the CDR3 is TGTGCCTACGAGACAGCCTCGGATCAGCCCCAGCATTTT.

This clone was observed a few times. V is TRBV28 and J is TRBJ2-7, with 9 bases that match TRBD1. Losses at the gene ends were 5 bases for V and 3 bases for J; bases not matched to a gene: 8. The CDR3 runs to 15 residues. The germline V gene encodes CDR1 MDHEN and CDR2 SYDVKM. CDR3 sequence: CASSIGGTGSYEQYF. CDR3 DNA: TGTGCCAGCAGTATTGGAGGGACAGGGAGCTACGAGCAGTACTTC.

This clone was counted once. The chain recombines TRBV28 with TRBJ1-5, with 9 bases that match TRBD1. Germline trimming cut 7 bases from V and 5 bases from J; bases unmatched to any gene: 6. The CDR3 has 14 amino acids. CDR1 and CDR2 (germline): MDHEN, SYDVKM. CDR3 sequence reads: CASIPGQGYQPQHF. DNA for the CDR3: TGTGCCAGCATACCGGGACAGGGTTATCAGCCCCAGCATTTT. The variable domain in full, completed from reference TRBV28 and TRBJ1-5, reads DVKVTQSSRYLVKRTGEKVFLECVQDMDHENMFWYRQDPGLGLRLIYFSYDVKMKEKGDIPEGYSVSREKKERFSLILESASTNQTSMYLCASIPGQGYQPQHFGDGTRLSIL.

This chain joins TRBV7-2 and TRBJ2-5, with TRBD2 matching 10 bases. Unmatched junction bases numbered 13, after V lost 5 bases and J lost 1 base. The CDR3 runs to 18 residues. CDR1 and CDR2 from the germline V gene are SGHTA and FQGNSA. CDR3 protein: CASSPRYSGRALQETQYF. CDR3 coding DNA: TGTGCCAGCAGCCCCCGTTACAGCGGGAGGGCCCTCCAAGAGACCCAGTACTTC.

This clone was observed once. The chain couples TRBV11-2 to TRBJ2-7, with D possibly being TRBD2 (5 bases). Germline values: CDR1 SGHAT, CDR2 FQNNGV. This CDR3 contains 13 residues. V was pared by 2 bases and J by 3 bases, with 8 bases between. CDR3 sequence reads: CASSLYEGYEQYV. Here the CDR3 DNA reads TGTGCCAGCAGCTTATATGAGGGCTACGAGCAGTACGTC.

The genes are TRBV5-1 and TRBJ2-7; 11 bases are a match to TRBD2. There are 16 residues in the CDR3. The germline V gene encodes CDR1 SGHRS and CDR2 YFSETQ. V gave up 4 bases and J gave up 2 bases; unmatched junction bases: 8. The CDR3 spells CASSLPGTSGTYEQYF. CDR3 nucleotides: TGCGCCAGCAGCCTCCCCGGGACTAGCGGTACCTACGAGCAGTACTTC.

The chain uses TRBV5-4 and TRBJ2-5, with 13 bases identical to TRBD2. The CDR3 spans 15 residues. After removal of 5 bases from V and 3 bases from J, the junction contained 4 bases not matched to a gene. Germline V gives CDR1 SGHNT, CDR2 YYREEE (reference sequence). The CDR3 DNA sequence: TGTGCCAGCAGTTCCGGGACTAGCGGGGAAGAGACCCAGTACTTC. Encoded protein: CASSSGTSGEETQYF.